This TCR beta chain is drawn from a study of OX40 agonist ivuxolimab in advanced cancers. Whole-study context: Past anti-PD-1, anti-PD-L1 or anti-CTLA-4 therapy was accepted, and 40% to 45% had received some.

The method was immunoSEQ multiplex PCR; TCRdb's version includes in-frame clones alone and lacks a portion of them. The sample lists 40,000 to 45,000 clones, 70% to 85% seen once, with less than 30% in the top ten. CDR1 SGHRS and CDR2 YFSETQ come from the germline V gene. The junction had 5 bases not matched to a gene; V was cut back by 4 bases and J by 2 bases. The CDR3 is made up of 16 amino acids. With baseline, cycle 4 day 1, and cycle 7 day 1 as timepoints, blood was sampled. This TCR was sampled from an adult with an advanced solid tumor such as melanoma, head and neck, liver or kidney cancer. The chain has TRBV5-1 and TRBJ2-1; 11 bases map to TRBD2. The sequencing here drew on CD4+ or CD8+ T cells sorted from blood, taken in a trial of the OX40 agonist ivuxolimab. CDR3 DNA sequence: TGCGCCAGCAGCCCGGCACTAGCGGGAGCCTACAATGAGCAGTTCTTC. Translated: CASSPALAGAYNEQFF. Combining the CDR3 with reference TRBV5-1 and TRBJ2-1 gives the whole variable domain KAGVTQTPRYLIKTRGQQVTLSCSPISGHRSVSWYQQTPGQGLQFLFEYFSETQRNKGNFPGRFSGRQFSNSRSEMNVSTLELGDSALYLCASSPALAGAYNEQFFGPGTRLTVL.